This T cell receptor beta chain comes out of a study of T-cell reconstitution after alpha-beta-depleted transplantation in children. As it was prepared, the TCRbeta library received unique molecular identifiers. TCRdb reprocessed the PCR reads with MiXCR, giving one entry per CDR3 protein. There are about 230,000 distinct CDR3 sequences in the sample; around 9.6% occur only once, and over 5.5% lies in the top ten. Sequencing was performed on PBMCs from the stem cell graft donor, taken from the stem cell graft. The source is a human donor who donated a stem cell graft to a child with acute lymphoblastic leukemia.

The CDR3 coding sequence is TGTGCCAGCAGTTCTAACCCCGTGGGGCGGCTCTCCTACGAGCAGTACTTC. Encoded protein: CASSSNPVGRLSYEQYF. The gene calls are TRBV27 and TRBJ2-7, with D possibly being TRBD1 (5 bases). The germline gives CDR1 MNHEY, CDR2 SMNVEV (reference sequence). Trimming stripped 4 bases from V and 0 bases from J, with 19 bases between. This CDR3 comprises 17 residues.